Following are 10 T cell receptor beta chains from one sample sequenced in a study of blood T cell repertoires in COVID-19. Clones were read by immunoSEQ multiplex PCR, and TCRdb kept only the in-frame ones, dropping some. There are some 190,000 clones in the sample; about four fifths occur only once, and around 2.9% lies in the top ten. Sequenced input: PBMCs or T cells enriched from blood (not recorded which). The receptors originated from a woman aged 25 to 39 who had been exposed to COVID-19.

CDR3 sequence: CASTPWDRGVDGYTF. DNA of the CDR3: TGTGCCAGCACCCCCTGGGACAGGGGGGTGGATGGCTACACCTTC. This sequence joins TRBV9 and TRBJ1-2; TRBD1 agrees at 11 bases. The CDR3 has 15 amino acids. Per germline, CDR1 SGDLS and CDR2 YYNGEE. After removal of 6 bases from V and 6 bases from J, the junction contained 10 bases not matched to a gene. The whole variable domain, filled in from reference TRBV9 and TRBJ1-2, reads DSGVTQTPKHLITATGQRVTLRCSPRSGDLSVYWYQQSLDQGLQFLIQYYNGEERAKGNILERFSAQQFPDLHSELNLSSLELGDSALYFCASTPWDRGVDGYTFGSGTRLTVV.

This clone has only one observation. The chain is built from TRBV19 and TRBJ2-5; TRBD2 aligns across 8 bases. The CDR3 length is 16 residues. V shed 3 bases, J shed 5 bases, and the junction held 11 bases outside the gene matches. The V gene's germline CDR1 is LNHDA and CDR2 SQIVND (reference sequence). The CDR3 nucleotides read TGTGCCAGTAGTATCCCCGCGGGAGGCGCCGGGGAGACCCAGTACTTC. It translates to CASSIPAGGAGETQYF.

This clone came up a few times. The chain carries TRBV5-1 and TRBJ2-2, with 10 positions matching TRBD1. Germline lookup yields CDR1 SGHRS and CDR2 YFSETQ. The J segment lost 5 bases and the V segment lost 3 bases, leaving 7 bases of the junction unmatched. This CDR3 spans 16 amino acids. The CDR3 reads CASSSLGQGLTGELFF. The DNA for the CDR3 is TGCGCCAGCAGCTCTCTGGGACAGGGGTTAACCGGGGAGCTGTTTTTT.

The CDR3: CASTGSPTGGWEKLFF. The CDR3 nucleotides are TGTGCCAGCACGGGTTCCCCGACAGGGGGCTGGGAAAAACTGTTTTTT. The V call is TRBV2, the J call TRBJ1-4, with TRBD1 matching over 10 bases. Unmatched junction bases numbered 13, after V lost 7 bases and J lost 8 bases. There are 16 residues in the CDR3. Germline CDR1 SNHLY, CDR2 FYNNEI.

The rearrangement joins TRBV7-3 to TRBJ2-1; no clear D. V was clipped by 5 bases and J by 0 bases, with 5 bases between them. Germline assignment: CDR1 SGHTA and CDR2 FQGTGA. The CDR3 is 13 amino acids. CDR3 residues: CASSPSSYNEQFF. CDR3 in DNA: TGTGCCAGCAGCCCTAGCTCCTACAATGAGCAGTTCTTC.

The J gene is TRBJ1-2, the V gene TRBV27, with a possible D match to TRBD1 (5 bases). V was cut by 2 bases and J by 3 bases, with 13 bases left in between. CDR3 length: 15 residues. Germline V gives CDR1 MNHEY, CDR2 SMNVEV (reference sequence). The CDR3 protein is CASSLRPGRDYGYTF. The CDR3 nucleotides are TGTGCCAGCAGTTTACGTCCTGGCAGGGACTATGGCTACACCTTC.

This chain joins TRBV11-2 and TRBJ1-1, with 8 bases identical to TRBD1. With 1 base clipped from V and 2 bases from J, the junction kept 3 bases outside the gene matches. Germline assignment: CDR1 SGHAT and CDR2 FQNNGV. The CDR3 spans 15 residues. CDR3 loop: CASSLVTGGNTEAFF. CDR3 DNA sequence: TGTGCCAGCAGCTTAGTTACAGGGGGAAACACTGAAGCTTTCTTT.

This chain links TRBV11-2 with TRBJ2-5, with D perhaps TRBD2 (6 bases). V was pared by 5 bases and J by 4 bases, with 14 bases between. Germline-derived CDR1 and CDR2 are SGHAT and FQNNGV. The CDR3 runs to 14 residues. CDR3 region: CASSPTRLRETQYF. DNA of the CDR3: TGTGCCAGCAGCCCGACTAGGTTGCGAGAGACCCAGTACTTC. The full variable domain, in which reference TRBV11-2 and TRBJ2-5 provide the parts outside the CDR3, is EAGVAQSPRYKIIEKRQSVAFWCNPISGHATLYWYQQILGQGPKLLIQFQNNGVVDDSQLPKDRFSAERLKGVDSTLKIQPAKLEDSAVYLCASSPTRLRETQYFGPGTRLLVL.

The chain is built from TRBV10-1 and TRBJ1-5; D perhaps matches TRBD1 (6 bases). The CDR3 covers 15 residues. V was clipped by 0 bases and J by 9 bases, with 15 bases between them. From germline, CDR1 is WNHNN and CDR2 SYGVQD (reference sequence). CDR3 sequence reads: CASSESRGASRPQHF. Here the CDR3 DNA reads TGCGCCAGCAGTGAGTCGCGGGGGGCCTCGCGGCCCCAGCATTTT.

This sequence joins TRBV5-1 and TRBJ1-1, with TRBD1 identical over 7 bases. J was trimmed by 6 bases and V by 4 bases; bases with no gene match: 9. CDR3 length: 14 residues. CDR1 and CDR2 from the germline V gene are SGHRS and YFSETQ. CDR3 loop: CASSLGQVTSEAFF. DNA of the CDR3: TGCGCCAGCAGCCTAGGACAGGTTACCTCTGAAGCTTTCTTT.